Detailed here is one T cell receptor beta chain. What it binds is not known. Expressed TCRB transcripts were sequenced, since all the RNA that had been isolated was reverse transcribed. There were 3.5 million to 4.5 million reads on average in the naive, central memory and regulatory T cell samples. TCRdb's table, derived via immunoSEQ multiplex PCR, lists solely in-frame clones and lacks some. This table holds roughly 280,000 clones, about 23% found once. The sample is drawn from a study of beta chain features in type 1 diabetes. Overall study findings and caveats: Junctions at VDJ sites from type 1 diabetes patients had fewer insertions and more deletions. Within each of all four CD4+ subsets, Type 1 diabetes patients had TCRB CDR3s that were moderately but significantly shorter.

Material: naive CD4+ T cells from blood. This sequence originates from a woman aged 30 to 39 with type 1 diabetes.

The CDR3, as DNA: TGTGCCAGCAGCTTAGGGACTAGCGGGAGCACCCATCCAGAGACCCAGTACTTC. Its translation is CASSLGTSGSTHPETQYF. The V and J genes are TRBV7-9 and TRBJ2-5, with 13 nucleotides matching TRBD2. This CDR3 contains 18 residues. V lost 1 base to trimming and J lost 4 bases; unmatched junction nucleotides: 9. The germline gives CDR1 SEHNR, CDR2 FQNEAQ (reference sequence).